Each of the 12 T cell receptor beta chains below was sequenced from the same sample in a study of T cells in Graves' hyperthyroidism and ophthalmopathy. From RNA transcripts, TCR beta CDR3 regions were amplified. First-round RT-PCR with HTBI primers amplified the TCR CDR3 region. From the multiplex PCR reads, TCRdb called clonotypes with MiXCR, one entry per CDR3 protein. The top ten clones hold approximately 30% of a sample with 370,000 or so distinct CDR3 sequences, approximately 14% of them seen once. The sample was blood. Source of these receptors: a woman aged 18-29 years with Graves' hyperthyroidism that later progressed to Graves' ophthalmopathy.

This clonotype showed up many times. One junction end disagrees with the germline gene, perhaps due to a read error. The chain carries TRBV7-9 and TRBJ2-3, with 8 bases that match TRBD2. Germline CDR1 is SEHNR and CDR2 is FQNEAQ (reference sequence). The CDR3 has 15 residues. This CDR3 is CASSKPWTSTDTQYF. In DNA form, the CDR3 reads TGTGCCAGCAGCAAACCTTGGACTAGCACTGATACGCAGTATTTT.

This clonotype was picked up many times. The chain carries TRBV28 and TRBJ2-5; either TRBD1 or TRBD2 may supply D (5 bases each). Trimming stripped 2 bases from V and 1 base from J, with 11 bases between. The germline gives CDR1 MDHEN, CDR2 SYDVKM. This CDR3 has 15 residues. CDR3 coding DNA: TGTGCCAGCAGTTTAACCGGGGACCGCCAAGAGACCCAGTACTTC. Translation gives CASSLTGDRQETQYF.

The V gene is TRBV9, the J gene TRBJ2-7; TRBD2 might be the D (5 bases). Germline values: CDR1 SGDLS, CDR2 YYNGEE. Deletions cut 0 bases from V and 7 bases from J, with 14 bases between. The length of the CDR3 is 14 residues. CDR3 in DNA: TGTGCCAGCAGCGTAGATGTGACTATGTCGGAGCAGTACTTC. Protein: CASSVDVTMSEQYF.

This clonotype came up many times. The chain combines TRBV2 with TRBJ2-5; D may be TRBD1 (6 bases). This CDR3 region has 14 residues. Germline loops: CDR1 SNHLY, CDR2 FYNNEI. V lost 6 bases to trimming and J lost 2 bases, with 13 bases between them. CDR3 sequence: CASRRTAEQETQYF. CDR3 DNA sequence: TGTGCCAGCAGGAGGACAGCTGAACAAGAGACCCAGTACTTC.

This clonotype was seen repeatedly, ten times or more. The gene calls are TRBV7-2 and TRBJ2-5; either TRBD1 or TRBD2 may fit D (5 bases each). Trimming shortened V by 4 bases and J by 2 bases, and 11 bases separated the two germline ends. Germline lookup yields CDR1 SGHTA and CDR2 FQGNSA. CDR3 length equals 14 residues. The CDR3 loop is CASSSPGRQETQYF. CDR3 coding DNA: TGTGCCAGCAGCTCGCCGGGACGACAAGAGACCCAGTACTTC.

J is TRBJ2-7 and V is TRBV4-1; D is undetermined. V dropped 0 bases and J dropped 7 bases, with 10 bases sitting between them. From germline, CDR1 is MGHRA and CDR2 YSYEKL. This CDR3 contains 13 residues. CDR3 bases: TGCGCCAGCAGCCAAGATCGGCCGACAGAGCAGTACTTC. As protein: CASSQDRPTEQYF.

The sample holds many counts of this clonotype. The chain joins TRBV5-1 to TRBJ2-3, with 15 positions matching TRBD2. CDR3 length: 15 amino acids. With V trimmed by 3 bases and J by 5 bases, 1 base remained unmatched. Germline CDR1 reads SGHRS; CDR2 reads YFSETQ. CDR3 region: CASSSGLAGGDTQYF. The CDR3 DNA reads TGCGCCAGCAGCTCGGGACTAGCGGGAGGAGATACGCAGTATTTT.

The CDR3 reads CASSEVFRGSGTDTQYF. In nucleotides, the CDR3 is TGTGCCAGCAGTGAAGTGTTCCGGGGGAGTGGCACAGATACGCAGTATTTT. This chain uses TRBV6-1 with TRBJ2-3, with D perhaps matching TRBD2 (6 bases). Trimming took off 1 base at V and 1 base at J, with 15 bases between the two ends. Germline CDR1 is MNHNS and CDR2 is SASEGT. The CDR3 runs to 17 residues.

For the CDR3, the DNA is TGTGCCAGCAGCTTAGCGGTGGAGGAGAAAGCTTTCTTT. Its translation: CASSLAVEEKAFF. V is TRBV7-9 and J is TRBJ1-1; no clear D. V dropped 0 bases and J dropped 9 bases, with 11 bases sitting between them. This CDR3 has 13 residues. CDR1 is SEHNR and CDR2 is FQNEAQ in the germline V gene (reference sequence).

This clonotype was counted only a few times. The chain carries TRBV19 and TRBJ1-4; D is possibly TRBD1 (5 bases). Germline values: CDR1 LNHDA, CDR2 SQIVND (reference sequence). V was shortened by 3 bases and J by 1 base, with 12 bases between the two germline ends. This CDR3 has 16 residues. The CDR3 is CASSIGTSLTNEKLFF. Here the CDR3 DNA reads TGTGCCAGTAGTATCGGGACGTCCCTAACTAATGAAAAACTGTTTTTT.

There are many counts of this clonotype. J is TRBJ2-1 and V is TRBV3-1; unclear D gene. V dropped 0 bases and J dropped 5 bases, with 5 bases sitting between them. This CDR3 has 13 amino acids. Per the germline V gene, CDR1 is LGHDT and CDR2 is YNNKEL (reference sequence). The CDR3 sequence: CASSQDRHNEQFF. CDR3 coding DNA: TGTGCCAGCAGCCAAGATAGGCACAATGAGCAGTTCTTC.

This clonotype has only a few counts. This chain connects TRBV6-1 to TRBJ2-2, with unresolved D. The V end lost 6 bases, the J end lost 1 base, and 15 bases lay between the germline ends. Germline-derived CDR1 and CDR2 are MNHNS and SASEGT. The CDR3 covers 16 residues. CDR3 in amino acids: CASSPTRTGNTGELFF. The CDR3 DNA sequence: TGTGCCAGCAGCCCCACAAGGACGGGGAACACCGGGGAGCTGTTTTTT.